This TCR beta chain was captured by sequencing in a study of blood T cells in healthy people across ages. Broader study findings: Since the PBMCs were unsorted, naive and antigen-experienced cells could not be conclusively compared.

The second PCR ran about 6 to 12 cycles with a sample-barcoded 5' primer and J-beta primers. MiXCR, applied by TCRdb to the 5' RACE reads, yields one record per CDR3 protein. The sample has about 1.8 million distinct CDR3 sequences, about 50% seen once. In the case of this clonotype: No antigen is known for it.

Trimming stripped 8 bases from V and 3 bases from J, with 17 bases between. Germline-derived CDR1 and CDR2 are MDHEN and SYDVKM. The CDR3 totals 14 residues. Every sample gave at least 6 micrograms of total RNA when it was extracted. V usage is TRBV28 and J usage is TRBJ2-7; D may be TRBD1 or TRBD2 (6 bases each). This receptor was identified in a woman aged 40 to 55 in good health. Source material: blood. CDR3 bases: TGTGCCAGCGTGCGTGTGAGGGGGGTCTACGAGCAGTACTTC. Translated, it gives CASVRVRGVYEQYF.